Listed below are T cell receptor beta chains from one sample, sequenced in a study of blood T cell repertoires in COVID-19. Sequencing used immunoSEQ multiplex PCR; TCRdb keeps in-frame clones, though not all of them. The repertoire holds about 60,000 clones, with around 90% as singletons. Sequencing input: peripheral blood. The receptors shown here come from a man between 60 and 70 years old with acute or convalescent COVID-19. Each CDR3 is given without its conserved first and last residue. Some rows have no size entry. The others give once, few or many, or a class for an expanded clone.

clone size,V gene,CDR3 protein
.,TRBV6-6,ASSYGTINQPQH
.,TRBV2,ASSGGTGMATDTQY
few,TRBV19,ASSTLSADRGREAF
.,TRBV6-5,ASSYSVGAAYEQY
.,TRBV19,ASSPTGNYGYT
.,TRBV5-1,ASSPGLATDTQY
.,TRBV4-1,ASSQDRRLAPHEQF
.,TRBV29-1,SVSWGQGGGNTIY
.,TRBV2,ASRAQGSGNTIY
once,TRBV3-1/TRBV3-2,ASSASGITYNEQF
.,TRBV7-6,ASSPSGSGANVLT
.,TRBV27,ASSFTAMNTEAF
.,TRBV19,ASRGIAGGRRDEQF
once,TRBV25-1,ASSDIGGNQPQH
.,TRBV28,ASSAGGGYNEQF
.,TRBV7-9,ASSPWTGVESEAF
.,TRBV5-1,ASRNSGAANTEAF
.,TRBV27,ASSAGLAGTTDTQY
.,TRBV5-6,ASSWDRSNEQF
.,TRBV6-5,ASSPLGRENTIY
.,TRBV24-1,ATSAGLAGGYEQF
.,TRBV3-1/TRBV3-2,ASSQDFLIDQETQY
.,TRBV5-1,ASSPIPSGGEGTIY
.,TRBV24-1,ATSEHGQRFNEQY
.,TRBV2,ATTPRRETQY
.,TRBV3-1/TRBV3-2,ASSRNRPQGNEQF
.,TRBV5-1,ASSLGGTSGSWGEQF
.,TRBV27,ASSSTSKGEQF
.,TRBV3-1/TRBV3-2,ASSQDMGDGADTQY
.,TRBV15,ATSSLTSGNTDTQY
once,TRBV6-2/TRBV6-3,ASSPGQGMGSSSLH
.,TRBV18,ASSSRGWTDTQY